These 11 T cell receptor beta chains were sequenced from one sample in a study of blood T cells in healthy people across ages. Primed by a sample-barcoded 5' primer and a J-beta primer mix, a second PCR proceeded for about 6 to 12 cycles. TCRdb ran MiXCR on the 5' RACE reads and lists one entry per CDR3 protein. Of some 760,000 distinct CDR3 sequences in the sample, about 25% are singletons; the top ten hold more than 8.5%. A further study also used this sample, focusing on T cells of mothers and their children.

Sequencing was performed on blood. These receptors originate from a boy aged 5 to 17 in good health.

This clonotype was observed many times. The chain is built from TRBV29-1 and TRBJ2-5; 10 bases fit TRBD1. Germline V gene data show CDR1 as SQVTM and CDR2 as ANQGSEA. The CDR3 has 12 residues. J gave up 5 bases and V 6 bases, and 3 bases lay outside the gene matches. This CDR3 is CSVKDRGETQYF. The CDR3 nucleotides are TGCAGCGTGAAGGACAGGGGGGAGACCCAGTACTTC. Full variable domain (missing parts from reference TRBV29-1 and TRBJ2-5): SAVISQKPSRDICQRGTSLTIQCQVDSQVTMMFWYRQQPGQSLTLIATANQGSEATYESGFVIDKFPISRPNLTFSTLTVSNMSPEDSSIYLCSVKDRGETQYFGPGTRLLVL.

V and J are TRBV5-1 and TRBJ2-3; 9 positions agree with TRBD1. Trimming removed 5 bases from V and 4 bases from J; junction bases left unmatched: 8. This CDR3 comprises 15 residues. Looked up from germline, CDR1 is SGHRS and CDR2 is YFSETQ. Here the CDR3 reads CASSTGQGYADTQYF. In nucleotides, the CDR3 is TGCGCCAGCAGTACCGGACAGGGGTACGCAGATACGCAGTATTTT.

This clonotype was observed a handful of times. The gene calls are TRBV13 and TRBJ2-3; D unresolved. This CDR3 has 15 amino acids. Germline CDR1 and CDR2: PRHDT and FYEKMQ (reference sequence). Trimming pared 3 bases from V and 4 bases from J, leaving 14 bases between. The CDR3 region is CASSFYLGGSDTQYF. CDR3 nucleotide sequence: TGTGCCAGCAGCTTCTACCTAGGCGGTTCAGATACGCAGTATTTT.

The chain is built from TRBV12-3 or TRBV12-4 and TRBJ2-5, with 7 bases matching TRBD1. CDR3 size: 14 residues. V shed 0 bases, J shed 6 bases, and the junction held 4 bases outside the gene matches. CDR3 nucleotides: TGTGCCAGCAGTTTAGCGAGGGACAGTAAGACCCAGTACTTC. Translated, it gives CASSLARDSKTQYF.

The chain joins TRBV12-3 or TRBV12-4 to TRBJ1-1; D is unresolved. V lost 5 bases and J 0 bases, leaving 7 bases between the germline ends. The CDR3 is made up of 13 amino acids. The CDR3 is CASSEPMNTEAFF. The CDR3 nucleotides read TGTGCCAGCAGTGAACCCATGAACACTGAAGCTTTCTTT.

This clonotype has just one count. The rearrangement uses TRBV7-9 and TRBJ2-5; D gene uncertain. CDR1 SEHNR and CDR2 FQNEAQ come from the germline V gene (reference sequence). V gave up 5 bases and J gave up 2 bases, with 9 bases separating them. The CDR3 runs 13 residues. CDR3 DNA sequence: TGTGCCAGCAGCACGATCATACAAGAGACCCAGTACTTC. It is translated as CASSTIIQETQYF.

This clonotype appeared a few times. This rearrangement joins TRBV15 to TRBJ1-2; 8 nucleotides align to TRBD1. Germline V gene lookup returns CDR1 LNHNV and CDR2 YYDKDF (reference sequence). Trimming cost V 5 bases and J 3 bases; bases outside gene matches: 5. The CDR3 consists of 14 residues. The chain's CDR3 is CATSRDRNDYGYTF. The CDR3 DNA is TGTGCCACCAGCCGGGACAGGAATGACTATGGCTACACCTTC.

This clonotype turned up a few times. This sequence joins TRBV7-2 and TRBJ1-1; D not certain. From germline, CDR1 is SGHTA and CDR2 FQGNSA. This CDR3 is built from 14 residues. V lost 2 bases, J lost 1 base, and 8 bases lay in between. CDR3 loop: CASSLTSGNTEAFF. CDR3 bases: TGTGCCAGCAGCTTAACCTCTGGGAACACTGAAGCTTTCTTT.

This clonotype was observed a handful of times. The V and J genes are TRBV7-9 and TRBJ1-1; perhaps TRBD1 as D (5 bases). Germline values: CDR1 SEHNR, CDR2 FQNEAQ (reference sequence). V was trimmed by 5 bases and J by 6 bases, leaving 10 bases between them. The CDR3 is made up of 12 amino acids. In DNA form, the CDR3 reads TGTGCCAGCAGCCCGGGGGGGTCTGAAGCTTTCTTT. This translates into CASSPGGSEAFF.

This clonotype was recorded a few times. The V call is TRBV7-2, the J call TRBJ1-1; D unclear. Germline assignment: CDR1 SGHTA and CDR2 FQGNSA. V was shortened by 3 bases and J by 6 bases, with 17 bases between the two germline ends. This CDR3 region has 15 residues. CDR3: CASSFSAYQLPEAFF. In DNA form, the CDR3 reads TGTGCCAGCAGCTTCTCAGCTTACCAATTGCCTGAAGCTTTCTTT.

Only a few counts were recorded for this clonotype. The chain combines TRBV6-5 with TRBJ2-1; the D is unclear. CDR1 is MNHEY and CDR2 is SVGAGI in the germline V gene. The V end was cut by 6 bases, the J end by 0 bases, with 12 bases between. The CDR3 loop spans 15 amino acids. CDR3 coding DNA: TGTGCCAGCAGCCGTAGAGGATTCTCCTACAATGAGCAGTTCTTC. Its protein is CASSRRGFSYNEQFF.